Listed below are T cell receptor beta chains from one sample, sequenced in a study of control samples from healthy donors and cancer patients. Profiled with immunoSEQ multiplex PCR; TCRdb holds only in-frame clones, not every one. The table records under 100,000 clones, just over 90% of them present only once. What was sequenced was blood. The receptors were gathered from a woman in her thirties in good health. Each CDR3 is given with its conserved first and last residue. Each record gives: V gene, D gene, J gene, clone size, CDR3 DNA, CDR3 protein. A D gene is named only where the DNA matches it firmly. Clone size, where shown, is once, few, many, or a class for clones that have expanded.

>TRBV2|NA|TRBJ1-1|few
TGTGCCAGCAGTGGGGCAGGGAACACTGAAGCTTTCTTT
CASSGAGNTEAFF
>TRBV6-5|NA|TRBJ2-5|NA
TGTGCCAGCATAAGGGGGCAAGAGACCCAGTACTTC
CASIRGQETQYF
>TRBV3-1/TRBV3-2|TRBD2|TRBJ2-1|NA
TGTGCCAGCAGCCAAGTTAGCGGGGGGGTCAATGAGCAGTTCTTC
CASSQVSGGVNEQFF
>TRBV27|TRBD1|TRBJ2-7|NA
TGTGCCAGCAGTTCGGGACAGGGCTACGAGCAGTACTTC
CASSSGQGYEQYF
>TRBV18|NA|TRBJ1-5|NA
TGTGCCAGCTCACCGGGAGATAATCAGCCCCAGCATTTT
CASSPGDNQPQHF
>TRBV6-6|TRBD1|TRBJ1-2|once
TGTGCCAGCAGTCGACAGACAGGGCCTAACTATGGCTACACCTTC
CASSRQTGPNYGYTF
>TRBV7-9|NA|TRBJ2-1|NA
TGTGCCAGCAGCTACCGTAGGGGCCCCTACAATGAGCAGTTCTTC
CASSYRRGPYNEQFF
>TRBV5-5|NA|TRBJ1-2|NA
TGTGCCAGCAGCTTGGTCGGGGGATATGGCTATGGCTACACCTTC
CASSLVGGYGYGYTF
>TRBV28|NA|TRBJ1-2|NA
TGTGCCAGCAGCCGCACAGGGCCGGGAGGCTACACCTTC
CASSRTGPGGYTF
>TRBV10-1|NA|TRBJ2-5|NA
TGCGCCAGCAAATGTAGAAGGGCTTCCCAAGAGACCCAGTACTTC
CASKCRRASQETQYF
>TRBV28|TRBD2|TRBJ2-1|NA
TGTGCCAGCAGTTTATACGGGCGGGGGTCTCTCTATGAGCAGTTCTTC
CASSLYGRGSLYEQFF
>TRBV5-1|NA|TRBJ1-2|NA
TGCGCCAGCAGCTTGTCTCCCTTCGGGACTGCCCATAACTATGGCTACACCTTC
CASSLSPFGTAHNYGYTF
>TRBV19|TRBD1|TRBJ1-2|NA
TGTGCCAGTAGCCCGGGACAGGGGGCCTATGGCTACACCTTC
CASSPGQGAYGYTF
>TRBV2|NA|TRBJ2-7|NA
TGTGCCAGCAGTGAATGGGGGAACGAGCAGTACTTC
CASSEWGNEQYF
>TRBV27|NA|TRBJ2-2|NA
TGTGCCAGCAGTTTCGGGCCCCCGGGGTACACCGGGGAGCTGTTTTTT
CASSFGPPGYTGELFF
>TRBV24-1|NA|TRBJ1-2|NA
TGTGCCACCAGAGACAAGGACTATGGCTACACCTTC
CATRDKDYGYTF
>TRBV3-1/TRBV3-2|NA|TRBJ1-2|NA
TGTGCCAGCAGCCAAAACAATAACTATGGCTACACCTTC
CASSQNNNYGYTF
>TRBV7-8|TRBD1|TRBJ1-1|NA
TGTGCCAGCAGCCGTACAGGGGTCTCGACTGAAGCTTTCTTT
CASSRTGVSTEAFF
>TRBV14|NA|TRBJ2-1|NA
TGTGCCAGCAGCCACTTCCTGGGCCGTTACAATGAGCAGTTCTTC
CASSHFLGRYNEQFF
>TRBV30|TRBD1|TRBJ1-4|NA
TGTGCCTGGAAGGGACAGGGCCGGCGGGAACTGTTTTTT
CAWKGQGRRELFF
>TRBV28|NA|TRBJ1-1|NA
TGTGCCAGCAGTTCCGGACAGAGGAACACTGAAGCTTTCTTT
CASSSGQRNTEAFF
>TRBV2|NA|TRBJ2-6|NA
TGTGCCAGCACCCTAGAATCTGGTGGGGCCAACGTCCTGACTTTC
CASTLESGGANVLTF
>TRBV6-6|TRBD1|TRBJ2-1|NA
TGTGCCAGCAGCCTAAGGACAGGAAATAATGAGCAGTTCTTC
CASSLRTGNNEQFF
>TRBV10-3|NA|TRBJ2-7|NA
TGTGCCATCAGGGATAGCAGGACGCAGTTTGGGAGCGAGCAGTACTTC
CAIRDSRTQFGSEQYF
>TRBV9|NA|TRBJ2-2|NA
TGTGCCAGCAGCGTAGATCTCACCGGGGAGCTGTTTTTT
CASSVDLTGELFF
>TRBV7-3|NA|TRBJ2-1|NA
TGTGCCAGCAGCCAGACGGGGCCCGTAGGGAGGTACCACAATGAGCAGTTCTTC
CASSQTGPVGRYHNEQFF
>TRBV6-1|TRBD1|TRBJ2-7|NA
TGTGCCAGCGGGACAGGGGGGTACGAGCAGTACTTC
CASGTGGYEQYF
>TRBV3-1/TRBV3-2|NA|TRBJ2-2|NA
TGTGCCAGCAGCCAACTCACCGGGGAGCTGTTTTTT
CASSQLTGELFF
>TRBV18|NA|TRBJ1-5|NA
TGTGCCAGCTCACCCGTGGGGGGCTCAAATCAGCCCCAGCATTTT
CASSPVGGSNQPQHF
>TRBV9|NA|TRBJ1-2|NA
TGTGCCAGCAGCGTAGCTGGTACAGACTACTATGGCTACACCTTC
CASSVAGTDYYGYTF
>TRBV29-1|TRBD1|TRBJ1-3|NA
TGCAGCGCCGGGGACAGGACTGGAAACACCATATATTTT
CSAGDRTGNTIYF
>TRBV10-1|TRBD2|TRBJ2-1|NA
TGCGCCAGCAGTGTGGTGGCGGGGGACTACAATGAGCAGTTCTTC
CASSVVAGDYNEQFF
>TRBV4-2|NA|TRBJ2-7|NA
TGTGCCAGCAGCCCGAGGGACGGTGGAAACTACGAGCAGTACTTC
CASSPRDGGNYEQYF
>TRBV12-3/TRBV12-4|NA|TRBJ1-2|NA
TGTGCCAGCAGAACAGATAGCTCCGTTGGCTACACCTTC
CASRTDSSVGYTF
>TRBV7-9|NA|TRBJ1-5|NA
TGTGCCAGCAGCTTAGAGTCCGGGCAGGGGTTCAATCAGCCCCAGCATTTT
CASSLESGQGFNQPQHF
>TRBV6-6|NA|TRBJ1-4|NA
TGTGCCAGCAGGGACTTCAATAATGAAAAACTGTTTTTT
CASRDFNNEKLFF
>TRBV24-1|NA|TRBJ2-3|NA
TGTGCCACCAGTGCCTGGGACAGCACAGATACGCAGTATTTT
CATSAWDSTDTQYF
>TRBV7-2|NA|TRBJ1-2|NA
TGTGCCAGCAGCCCCGAGAGGACTTATGGCTACACCTTC
CASSPERTYGYTF
>TRBV27|TRBD1|TRBJ1-1|NA
TGTGCCAGCAATAGGGGGCCTGGGAACACTGAAGCTTTCTTT
CASNRGPGNTEAFF
>TRBV11-3|NA|TRBJ1-2|NA
TGTGCCAGCAGCTTACAGGACAGATATGGCTACACCTTC
CASSLQDRYGYTF
>TRBV19|TRBD1|TRBJ2-1|NA
TGTGCCAGTAGTATAGATTTGGGGACAGTCTACAATGAGCAGTTCTTC
CASSIDLGTVYNEQFF
>TRBV6-1|NA|TRBJ1-1|NA
TGTGCCAGCAGTGAAGGTGTTTACACTGAAGCTTTCTTT
CASSEGVYTEAFF
>TRBV7-3|NA|TRBJ1-4|once
TGTGCCAGCAGACAAACAGGGTACGGAACTAATGAAAAACTGTTTTTT
CASRQTGYGTNEKLFF
>TRBV15|NA|TRBJ2-1|NA
TGTGCCACCAGCAGAACCCTTGGGATGGGGAGCTCCTACAATGAGCAGTTCTTC
CATSRTLGMGSSYNEQFF
>TRBV6-5|NA|TRBJ2-7|NA
TGTGCCAGCAGTACCCAGGGGTCCGAGCAGTACTTC
CASSTQGSEQYF
>TRBV6-6|TRBD1|TRBJ1-5|NA
TGTGCCAGCATAAGACAGGGGGGGGGCAATCAGCCCCAGCATTTT
CASIRQGGGNQPQHF
>TRBV4-1|TRBD1|TRBJ2-2|NA
TGCGCCAGCAAACAAGGACAGGGGTACACCGGGGAGCTGTTTTTT
CASKQGQGYTGELFF
>TRBV18|TRBD1|TRBJ2-1|NA
TGTGCCAGCTCACCTCCACGGGACAGGGTAAAGATAAGGAATGAGCAGTTCTTC
CASSPPRDRVKIRNEQFF
>TRBV5-6|NA|TRBJ1-6|few
TGTGCCAGCAGAATAGGGTATAATTCACCCCTCCACTTT
CASRIGYNSPLHF
>TRBV9|NA|TRBJ1-3|NA
TGTGCCAGCAGCGTAGGACACTCTGGAAACACCATATATTTT
CASSVGHSGNTIYF